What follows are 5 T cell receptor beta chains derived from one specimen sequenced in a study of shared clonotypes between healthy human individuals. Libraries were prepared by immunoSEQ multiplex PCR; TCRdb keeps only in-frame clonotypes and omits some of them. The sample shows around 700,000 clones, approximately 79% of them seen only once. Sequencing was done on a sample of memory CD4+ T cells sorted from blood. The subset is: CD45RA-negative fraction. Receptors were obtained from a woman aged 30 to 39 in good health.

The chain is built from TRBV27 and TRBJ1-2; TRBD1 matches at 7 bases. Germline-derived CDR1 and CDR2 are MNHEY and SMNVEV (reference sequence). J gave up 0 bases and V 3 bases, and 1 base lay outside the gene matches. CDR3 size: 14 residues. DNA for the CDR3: TGTGCCAGCAGTTTTACAGGGGCTAACTATGGCTACACCTTC. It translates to CASSFTGANYGYTF.

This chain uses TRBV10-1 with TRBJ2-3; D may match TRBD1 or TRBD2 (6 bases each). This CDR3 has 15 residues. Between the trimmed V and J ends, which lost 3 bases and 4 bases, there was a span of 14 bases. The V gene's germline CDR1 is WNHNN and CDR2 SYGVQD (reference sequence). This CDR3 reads CASSDRGRRADTQYF. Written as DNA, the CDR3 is TGCGCCAGCAGTGATAGGGGGAGGCGGGCAGATACGCAGTATTTT.

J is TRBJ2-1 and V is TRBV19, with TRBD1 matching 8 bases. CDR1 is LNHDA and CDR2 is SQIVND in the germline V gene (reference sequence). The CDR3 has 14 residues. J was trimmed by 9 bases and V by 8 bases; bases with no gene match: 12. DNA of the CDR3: TGTGCCAGTCAGGGGCGACAGGGGAGTTCTGAGCAGTTCTTC. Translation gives CASQGRQGSSEQFF.

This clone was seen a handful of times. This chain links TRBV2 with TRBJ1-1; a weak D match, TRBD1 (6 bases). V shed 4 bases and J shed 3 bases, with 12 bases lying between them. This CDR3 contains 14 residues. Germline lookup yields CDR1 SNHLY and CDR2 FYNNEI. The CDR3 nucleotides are TGTGCCAGCAGTGTGACAGGATTGGACACTGAAGCTTTCTTT. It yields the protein CASSVTGLDTEAFF.

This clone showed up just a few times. This CDR3 is CASSQGTASLNEKLFF. The CDR3 bases are TGTGCCAGCAGCCAAGGGACAGCGTCACTCAATGAAAAACTGTTTTTT. V is TRBV7-9 and J is TRBJ1-4, with TRBD1 matching 7 bases. CDR3 length equals 16 residues. The germline V gene has CDR1 SEHNR and CDR2 FQNEAQ (reference sequence). V was clipped by 5 bases and J by 5 bases; unmatched bases: 11.